Given below is one T cell receptor (beta chain) in context. No antigen is known for it. Germline assignment: CDR1 MNHNS and CDR2 SASEGT. The V gene lost 6 bases and the J gene lost 3 bases, with 15 bases spanning the gap. The CDR3 contains 14 residues. Method: immunoSEQ multiplex PCR; TCRdb's copy keeps in-frame clones and lacks some. This table holds about 74,000 clones, about 88% found once. The sample originates from a study of T cells in localized non-small cell lung cancer. Points from the study as a whole: The study sequenced only one region of the tumor. As a result, intratumor heterogeneity could not be excluded and remains possible. Tumor showed lower T cell clonality than uninvolved adjacent lung, where it was highest.

The source material was peripheral blood, sampled before any cancer treatment. The sequence came from a female donor older than 55 with stage I lung adenocarcinoma. The V and J genes are TRBV6-1 and TRBJ2-7; a possible D gene is TRBD1 (6 bases). CDR3 DNA: TGTGCCAGCAGACCTTGGGGGCAGTTCTACGAGCAGTACTTC. Its translation is CASRPWGQFYEQYF.